These T cell receptor beta chains were read from a single sample in a study of identical twins. MiXCR, applied by TCRdb to the 5' RACE reads, yields one record per CDR3 protein. The sample yields 350,000 to 450,000 distinct CDR3 sequences, less than 20% seen once. Material: naive T cells sorted from blood. These receptors were taken from a man in his forties or fifties in good health. CDR3s include the opening cysteine and the closing phenylalanine or tryptophan. A D gene is named only where the DNA matches it firmly. Only some rows state a clone size, as once, few, many or a class for expanded clones.

CDR3	DNA	D	V	J	size
CSARRGQSLIQYF	TGCAGTGCAAGGAGGGGACAGTCCCTCATTCAGTACTTC	NA	TRBV20-1	TRBJ2-4	many
CATSDPVQGHEQFF	TGTGCCACCAGTGACCCCGTACAGGGCCATGAGCAGTTCTTC	NA	TRBV24-1	TRBJ2-1	NA
CATSRGRTGSGNTIYF	TGTGCCACCAGCAGAGGTCGGACAGGGAGTGGAAACACCATATATTTT	TRBD1	TRBV15	TRBJ1-3	NA
CSAIIPGSGIPQYF	TGCAGTGCCATAATACCGGGCAGTGGCATCCCCCAGTACTTC	NA	TRBV20-1	TRBJ2-5	NA
CAIRERGFTDTQYF	TGTGCCATCAGGGAGCGGGGCTTCACAGATACGCAGTATTTT	TRBD2	TRBV10-3	TRBJ2-3	NA
CASSYSRPGELFF	TGTGCCAGCAGTTACTCGCGGCCCGGGGAGCTGTTTTTT	NA	TRBV6-2/TRBV6-3	TRBJ2-2	few
CASTRAEGVANYGYTF	TGTGCCAGCACCCGAGCGGAGGGGGTAGCTAACTATGGCTACACCTTC	NA	TRBV7-9	TRBJ1-2	many
CSARDQLAPIQETQYF	TGCAGTGCTAGAGATCAACTAGCCCCGATCCAAGAGACCCAGTACTTC	NA	TRBV20-1	TRBJ2-5	NA
CASSFDRVVTGELFF	TGTGCCAGCAGCTTCGACAGGGTAGTGACCGGGGAGCTGTTTTTT	TRBD1	TRBV7-9	TRBJ2-2	many
CASSQGLAGVSYEQYF	TGCGCCAGCAGCCAAGGACTAGCGGGAGTCTCCTACGAGCAGTACTTC	TRBD2	TRBV4-3	TRBJ2-7	once
CASSLAGEGETQYF	TGCGCCAGCAGCTTGGCAGGGGAGGGAGAGACCCAGTACTTC	NA	TRBV5-1	TRBJ2-5	few
CASSLEAAYTEAFF	TGTGCCAGCAGCTTAGAGGCAGCTTACACTGAAGCTTTCTTT	NA	TRBV11-2	TRBJ1-1	NA
CASSWGQPTSGNTIYF	TGTGCCAGCAGTTGGGGACAGCCCACGTCTGGAAACACCATATATTTT	TRBD1	TRBV12-3/TRBV12-4	TRBJ1-3	many
CAISFGQDIYNSPLHF	TGTGCCATCAGTTTCGGGCAGGATATATATAATTCACCCCTCCACTTT	NA	TRBV10-3	TRBJ1-6	NA
CASSQDSGLAGGTQYF	TGTGCCAGCAGCCAAGATTCCGGACTAGCGGGAGGGACCCAGTACTTC	TRBD2	TRBV3-1	TRBJ2-5	NA
CASSLSPYTDTQYF	TGCGCCAGCAGCTTGTCACCTTACACAGATACGCAGTATTTT	NA	TRBV5-1	TRBJ2-3	NA
CASSPEPLSSSYEQYF	TGTGCCAGCAGCCCCGAACCGTTGTCTTCCTCCTACGAGCAGTACTTC	NA	TRBV7-9	TRBJ2-7	many
CASSDQDRGLETQYF	TGTGCCAGCAGCGACCAGGACAGGGGGCTGGAGACCCAGTACTTC	TRBD1	TRBV12-3/TRBV12-4	TRBJ2-5	many
CATQEGTGNTIYF	TGTGCCACCCAAGAAGGGACAGGAAACACCATATATTTT	NA	TRBV10-3	TRBJ1-3	few
CASSTTSDQETQYF	TGTGCCAGCAGTACGACTAGCGACCAAGAGACCCAGTACTTC	TRBD2	TRBV6-2/TRBV6-3	TRBJ2-5	NA
CASRGPGELFF	TGCGCCTCCCGGGGACCCGGGGAGCTGTTTTTT	NA	TRBV4-3	TRBJ2-2	many
CASSQDPGGGSGNTIYF	TGTGCCAGCAGCCAAGATCCAGGTGGGGGATCGGGAAACACCATATATTTT	NA	TRBV4-2	TRBJ1-3	many
CASSLSSGREEQYF	TGTGCCAGCTCACTGTCTAGCGGACGTGAGGAGCAGTACTTC	TRBD2	TRBV18	TRBJ2-7	NA
CASSPAGQGSEQYF	TGTGCCAGCTCACCCGCGGGACAGGGGTCCGAGCAGTACTTC	TRBD1	TRBV18	TRBJ2-7	NA
CSVELRDIAPTSGANVLTF	TGCAGCGTTGAGCTCCGGGACATAGCCCCAACTTCTGGGGCCAACGTCCTGACTTTC	NA	TRBV29-1	TRBJ2-6	many
CASSQVSPPWETQYF	TGTGCCAGCAGCCAAGTTAGCCCCCCCTGGGAGACCCAGTACTTC	NA	TRBV4-2	TRBJ2-5	NA
CSVESRLAGGPGEQFF	TGCAGCGTTGAAAGTCGATTAGCGGGAGGGCCCGGTGAGCAGTTCTTC	TRBD2	TRBV29-1	TRBJ2-1	many
CAISVGQGAYEQYF	TGTGCCATCAGTGTAGGACAGGGAGCCTACGAGCAGTACTTC	TRBD1	TRBV10-3	TRBJ2-7	NA
CASSRLPQGLGYGYTF	TGTGCCAGCAGCCGTTTACCACAGGGTCTGGGCTATGGCTACACCTTC	NA	TRBV11-2	TRBJ1-2	NA
CASSPGLAGYEQYF	TGCGCCAGCAGCCCGGGACTAGCGGGTTACGAGCAGTACTTC	TRBD2	TRBV4-3	TRBJ2-7	many
CSAHGNGAEQYF	TGCAGTGCCCATGGCAACGGGGCCGAGCAGTACTTC	NA	TRBV20-1	TRBJ2-7	NA
CASSIGTTYEQYF	TGTGCCAGTAGTATTGGGACAACATACGAGCAGTACTTC	NA	TRBV19	TRBJ2-7	many
CATRAPGDSPLHF	TGTGCCACCAGAGCGCCAGGGGATTCACCCCTCCACTTT	NA	TRBV6-1	TRBJ1-6	NA
CSARVAGRRRNTGELFF	TGCAGTGCTAGAGTGGCAGGGCGTCGGCGGAACACCGGGGAGCTGTTTTTT	NA	TRBV20-1	TRBJ2-2	NA
CASSLGSRQPQHF	TGTGCCAGCAGCTTAGGGTCCCGACAGCCCCAGCATTTT	NA	TRBV7-2	TRBJ1-5	few
CASSLGRGNEKLFF	TGTGCCAGCAGCTTGGGCAGGGGTAATGAAAAACTGTTTTTT	NA	TRBV7-9	TRBJ1-4	few
CASSERQGHTDTQYF	TGTGCCAGCAGTGAACGACAGGGGCACACAGATACGCAGTATTTT	TRBD1	TRBV6-1	TRBJ2-3	NA
CASSLSGASGTYEQYF	TGTGCCAGCAGCTTATCAGGGGCTAGCGGGACTTACGAGCAGTACTTC	TRBD2	TRBV11-2	TRBJ2-7	NA
CATSRDLDFYTEAFF	TGTGCCACCAGCAGAGATCTCGACTTCTACACTGAAGCTTTCTTT	NA	TRBV15	TRBJ1-1	NA
CSARDGGFGQPQHF	TGCAGTGCTAGAGATGGGGGTTTCGGTCAGCCCCAGCATTTT	NA	TRBV20-1	TRBJ1-5	few
CASSEGTATYEQYF	TGCGCCAGCAGCGAGGGGACAGCTACTTACGAGCAGTACTTC	TRBD1	TRBV5-1	TRBJ2-7	NA
CSAPYSSVGETQYF	TGCAGTGCTCCCTATTCTAGCGTAGGGGAGACCCAGTACTTC	NA	TRBV20-1	TRBJ2-5	few
CSGWLAGASEQFF	TGCAGTGGGTGGCTAGCGGGAGCCAGTGAGCAGTTCTTC	TRBD2	TRBV20-1	TRBJ2-1	NA
CASRPPQGSEQYF	TGCGCCAGCAGACCACCTCAGGGGAGCGAGCAGTACTTC	NA	TRBV5-1	TRBJ2-7	many
CASSRTSGTVIYEQYF	TGTGCCAGCAGTAGAACCTCCGGGACTGTAATATACGAGCAGTACTTC	NA	TRBV6-4	TRBJ2-7	many
CASSHTSGVSPGELFF	TGTGCCAGCAGCCATACTAGCGGGGTCTCACCCGGGGAGCTGTTTTTT	TRBD2	TRBV7-9	TRBJ2-2	NA